The rows below give T cell receptor beta chains drawn from one sample of a study of T cell repertoires in cytomegalovirus infection. TCRdb reprocessed the reads with MiXCR, giving one entry per CDR3 protein. The sample yields some 350,000 distinct CDR3 sequences, about a sixth seen once. The specimen sequenced was PBMCs. The receptors come from a human donor in good health (CMV status not recorded). Some clones in this sample may be carry-over from other donors' samples. CDR3s include the opening cysteine and the closing phenylalanine or tryptophan. The D gene is left open where the match is weak. Size tells how often a clone was seen (once, few, many) or the class of an expanded clone, and some rows leave it out.

clone_size	j_call	v_call	d_call	cdr3_nt	cdr3_aa
few	TRBJ2-2	TRBV2	-	TGTGCCAGCAGTGTGGCTGGGAACACCGGGGAGCTGTTTTTT	CASSVAGNTGELFF
-	TRBJ1-6	TRBV11-1	TRBD1	TGTGCCAGCAGCCTCGATGCAGGGGGCGTTTCACCCCTCCACTTT	CASSLDAGGVSPLHF
-	TRBJ2-1	TRBV12-3/TRBV12-4	-	TGTGCCAGCAGCCCCCTCGCGCGGGGCCCATACAATGAGCAGTTCTTC	CASSPLARGPYNEQFF
-	TRBJ2-2	TRBV12-3/TRBV12-4	-	TGTGCCAGCAGTTTTGAGGACGGGGAGCTGTTTTTT	CASSFEDGELFF
few	TRBJ2-3	TRBV6-2/TRBV6-3	-	TGTGCCACCAGCCGGGGTGATACGCAGTATTTT	CATSRGDTQYF
few	TRBJ1-1	TRBV7-2	TRBD1	TGTGCCAGCAGCCAACAGACAGGGTTGTACACTGAAGCTTTCTTT	CASSQQTGLYTEAFF
-	TRBJ1-1	TRBV6-5	-	TGTGCCAGCAGTTCCCCCTCCGGAGGCGGCACTGAAGCTTTCTTT	CASSSPSGGGTEAFF
many	TRBJ1-2	TRBV7-2	TRBD1	TGTGCCAGCAGCGTGGGACAGGGGACCGGAGGCTACACCTTC	CASSVGQGTGGYTF
-	TRBJ1-1	TRBV19	-	TGTGCCAGTAGACAAGGACAGACCGATATGAACACTGAAGCTTTCTTT	CASRQGQTDMNTEAFF
-	TRBJ1-3	TRBV12-3/TRBV12-4	-	TGTGCCAGCACACGGAGCTCCTCTGGAAACACCATATATTTT	CASTRSSSGNTIYF
-	TRBJ1-1	TRBV12-3/TRBV12-4	-	TGTGCCAGCAGAAACGGAGCTGAAGCTTTCTTT	CASRNGAEAFF
-	TRBJ1-1	TRBV18	-	TGTGCCAGCTCACCATCTCGCGCCCGGGTGGTCACTGAAGCTTTCTTT	CASSPSRARVVTEAFF
-	TRBJ1-1	TRBV19	-	TGTGCCAGTTCGGGCGTGACATACTACACTGAAGCTTTCTTT	CASSGVTYYTEAFF
few	TRBJ2-2	TRBV27	-	TGTGCCAGCAGTTCTAAGGGGGGACTTTCGAACACCGGGGAGCTGTTTTTT	CASSSKGGLSNTGELFF
-	TRBJ2-3	TRBV6-2/TRBV6-3	TRBD2	TGTGCCAGCAGTTACCGGACTAGAGGAGATACGCAGTATTTT	CASSYRTRGDTQYF
few	TRBJ1-1	TRBV5-4	TRBD1	TGTGCCAGCAGCGGAGGGACAGGGCACTTTACAACTGAAGCTTTCTTT	CASSGGTGHFTTEAFF
many	TRBJ2-1	TRBV7-8	-	TGTGCCAGCAGCTTAAGCAGCAGCTCCTACAATGAGCAGTTCTTC	CASSLSSSSYNEQFF
-	TRBJ2-5	TRBV2	-	TGTGCCAGCATGCGGGGTCCCCAAGAGACCCAGTACTTC	CASMRGPQETQYF
many	TRBJ1-1	TRBV6-1	-	TGTGCCAGCAGTTCAACCCCGAACACTGAAGCTTTCTTT	CASSSTPNTEAFF
many	TRBJ2-3	TRBV7-2	-	TGTGCCAGCAGCCCCCTTCGGTCAGATACGCAGTATTTT	CASSPLRSDTQYF
-	TRBJ2-5	TRBV7-9	-	TGTGCCAGCAGCTCCTGGGTCGATGACCAAGAGACCCAGTACTTC	CASSSWVDDQETQYF
few	TRBJ2-5	TRBV7-6	-	TGTGCCAGCGGGAATGGGGGGTACCAAGAGACCCAGTACTTC	CASGNGGYQETQYF
-	TRBJ1-5	TRBV7-2	TRBD1	TGTGCCAGTGGACAGGGCTTGGGTCAGCCCCAGCATTTT	CASGQGLGQPQHF
-	TRBJ2-1	TRBV20-1	TRBD2	TGCAGTGCTAGGACTAGCGGGAGGAGGTATGGGCAGTTCTTC	CSARTSGRRYGQFF
many	TRBJ1-1	TRBV7-8	-	TGTGCCAGCAGCTTGGAGACCCGTTACACTGAAGCTTTCTTT	CASSLETRYTEAFF
many	TRBJ2-3	TRBV7-2	TRBD2	TGTGCCAGCAGCTTACAGCCTAGCGGGGCCGGGGGAGGTACGCAGTATTTT	CASSLQPSGAGGGTQYF
many	TRBJ2-4	TRBV11-2	-	TGTGCCAGCGCCCGAACCCCCCGGACTTATGACATTCAGTACTTC	CASARTPRTYDIQYF
-	TRBJ1-6	TRBV12-5	-	TGTGCTAGTGGTTTGGCTCCAGGGAATTCACCCCTCCACTTT	CASGLAPGNSPLHF
-	TRBJ2-1	TRBV6-2/TRBV6-3	-	TGTGCCAGCTCGACCCCGGGACTCCTCAAGTTCTTC	CASSTPGLLKFF
-	TRBJ2-7	TRBV18	-	TGTGCCAGCTCACTCTCCCGGTTCAGGGGTGAAGAGCAGTACTTC	CASSLSRFRGEEQYF
-	TRBJ1-2	TRBV27	-	TGTGCCAGCAGTTTATCCCAGGATGGCTACACCTTC	CASSLSQDGYTF
many	TRBJ1-6	TRBV7-8	-	TGTGCCAGCAGCTTAGTAGGGGCTAATTCACCCCTCCACTTT	CASSLVGANSPLHF
many	TRBJ2-5	TRBV7-2	-	TGTGCCAGCAGGCGGCCGGGGACACTGTACCAAGAGACCCAGTACTTC	CASRRPGTLYQETQYF
-	TRBJ1-6	TRBV19	-	TGTGCCAGTAATCAGGGGCAGGATTCACCCCTCCACTTT	CASNQGQDSPLHF
few	TRBJ2-1	TRBV29-1	TRBD2	TGCAGCGTTACCGGGACTAGCGGAGTCTACAATGAGCAGTTCTTC	CSVTGTSGVYNEQFF
few	TRBJ1-2	TRBV2	TRBD1	TGTGCCAGCAGTGCACTCCGGACAGGGGGAAACTATGGCTACACCTTC	CASSALRTGGNYGYTF
few	TRBJ2-3	TRBV13	TRBD2	TGTGCCAGCAGCCGGTGGGGGGGTCCTCGCCATACGCAGTATTTT	CASSRWGGPRHTQYF
many	TRBJ2-3	TRBV2	-	TGTGCCAGCTACAGACAGTTAAACACAGATACGCAGTATTTT	CASYRQLNTDTQYF
few	TRBJ1-1	TRBV5-1	-	TGCGCCAGCAGCTTGTCTGGGGAAACTGAAGCTTTCTTT	CASSLSGETEAFF
few	TRBJ1-6	TRBV12-3/TRBV12-4	-	TGTGCCAGCAGTCCCTACGGGGGTTCACCCCTCCACTTT	CASSPYGGSPLHF
few	TRBJ2-5	TRBV12-3/TRBV12-4	-	TGTGCCAGCAGTTTAGGTGGCAGGCCGCAAGAGACCCAGTACTTC	CASSLGGRPQETQYF
-	TRBJ2-7	TRBV6-2/TRBV6-3	-	TGTGCCACCCAGCCCTGGGACGGATCCCGCGAGCAGTACTTC	CATQPWDGSREQYF